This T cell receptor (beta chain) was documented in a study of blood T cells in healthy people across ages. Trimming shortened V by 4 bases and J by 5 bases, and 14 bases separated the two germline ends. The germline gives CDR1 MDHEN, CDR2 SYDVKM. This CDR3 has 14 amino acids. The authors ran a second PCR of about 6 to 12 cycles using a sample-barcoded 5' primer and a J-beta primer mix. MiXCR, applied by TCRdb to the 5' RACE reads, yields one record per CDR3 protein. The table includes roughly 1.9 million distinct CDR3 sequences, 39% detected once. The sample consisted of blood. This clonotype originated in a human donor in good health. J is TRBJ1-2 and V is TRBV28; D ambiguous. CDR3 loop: CASSYEEATYGYTF. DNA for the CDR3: TGTGCCAGCAGTTACGAAGAGGCGACTTATGGCTACACCTTC.